The clone carrying this TCR beta chain came up a few times. This record belongs to a study of regulatory T cells in long-lasting Graves disease. Arm-PCR of CDR3 regions and iRepertoire HTBI primers were the basis on which TCR beta libraries were built. TCRdb independently ran MiXCR on the multiplex PCR reads; one entry per CDR3 protein. The sample records roughly 500,000 distinct CDR3 sequences, 11% to 15% being singletons. V lost 7 bases to trimming and J lost 4 bases, with 13 bases between them. The CDR3 loop spans 13 amino acids. Germline lookup yields CDR1 SNHLY and CDR2 FYNNEI. Described time point: newly diagnosed GD, antithyroid drugs for less than 3 months. Making the TCR library involved RNA that had been extracted from PBMCs. The sample was also reused in another study, on T cells in Graves' hyperthyroidism and ophthalmopathy.

The specimen comprised peripheral blood mononuclear cells (PBMCs), sampled at new diagnosis, from a patient treated with antithyroid drugs. This clonotype was sampled from a woman in her forties or fifties with Graves disease. The chain uses TRBV2 and TRBJ2-5; no reliable D call. CDR3: CASMETPIETQYF. CDR3 DNA: TGTGCCAGCATGGAAACTCCTATAGAGACCCAGTACTTC.